The 30 T cell receptor beta chains presented below share a single source sample, sequenced in a study of T cells after yellow fever vaccination. From the 5' RACE reads, TCRdb called clonotypes with MiXCR, one entry per CDR3 protein. The sample has fewer than 150,000 distinct CDR3 sequences; 7.7% are singletons. The source was CD4+ T cells sorted from PBMCs, collected 5 days after the yellow fever booster vaccination. The receptor set was obtained from a young man who received the YFV17D yellow fever vaccine.

This clonotype turned up a few times. V usage is TRBV19 and J usage is TRBJ1-2, with D perhaps matching TRBD1 (5 bases). V lost 9 bases, J lost 0 bases, and 14 bases lay in between. The CDR3 covers 14 residues. In germline, CDR1 is LNHDA, CDR2 SQIVND (reference sequence). The CDR3 region is CASHRDAANYGYTF. DNA for the CDR3: TGTGCCAGCCACCGGGACGCCGCTAACTATGGCTACACCTTC.

In its sample, this clonotype was seen many times. The chain employs TRBV6-5 and TRBJ1-1, with 7 bases matching TRBD1. The V gene's germline CDR1 is MNHEY and CDR2 SVGAGI. The CDR3 is 14 amino acids. J lost 9 bases, V lost 2 bases, and 9 bases had no gene match. The CDR3, as DNA: TGTGCCAGCAGTTACCCGGGGAGGGGGCTCCAAGCTTTCTTT. Its protein is CASSYPGRGLQAFF.

This clonotype was found many times. The J gene is TRBJ2-5, the V gene TRBV29-1; D ambiguous. V was cut by 4 bases and J by 5 bases, with 11 bases left in between. The germline gives CDR1 SQVTM, CDR2 ANQGSEA. This CDR3 has 12 residues. CDR3 loop: CSVGRAEETQYF. As DNA, the CDR3 is TGCAGCGTTGGAAGAGCCGAGGAGACCCAGTACTTC.

V and J are TRBV5-1 and TRBJ2-2; a possible D gene is TRBD2 (5 bases). CDR1 and CDR2 (germline): SGHRS, YFSETQ. Trimming left V 0 bases short and J 3 bases short, with 9 bases between. CDR3 length equals 15 residues. This chain's CDR3 is CASSLETGYTGELFF. In nucleotides, the CDR3 is TGCGCCAGCAGCTTGGAAACGGGGTACACCGGGGAGCTGTTTTTT.

Ten or more counts support this clonotype. V and J are TRBV20-1 and TRBJ2-4, with TRBD2 matching over 12 bases. CDR1 and CDR2 (germline): DFQATT, SNEGSKA (reference sequence). The V gene end was trimmed by 2 bases and the J gene end by 9 bases; junction bases not matched to a gene: 5. The CDR3 sequence is 14 residues long. For the CDR3, the DNA is TGCAGTGCTAGACTAGCGGGAGGGCCGAGCATTCAGTACTTC. Protein product: CSARLAGGPSIQYF.

This clonotype came up many times. J is TRBJ1-1 and V is TRBV25-1; weak D call: TRBD1 (6 bases). The CDR3 has 13 residues. Trimming shortened V by 3 bases and J by 9 bases, and 14 bases separated the two germline ends. Germline CDR1 is MGHDK and CDR2 is SYGVNS. CDR3 amino acids: CASSDPRTDQAFF. CDR3 nucleotides: TGTGCCAGCAGTGATCCGCGGACAGACCAAGCTTTCTTT.

This clonotype was observed many times. The V gene is TRBV7-3, the J gene TRBJ2-2; 8 nucleotides line up with TRBD1. The ends lost 5 bases at V and 2 bases at J; junction bases unmatched: 7. The CDR3 length is 16 residues. Germline-derived CDR1 and CDR2 are SGHTA and FQGTGA. The CDR3 region has the DNA TGTGCCAGCAGCCCTTCCGGGACAGGCAACACCGGGGAGCTGTTTTTT. It is translated as CASSPSGTGNTGELFF.

Worth noting for this clonotype: This clone may be a read error of a much larger clone one base away. The V and J genes are TRBV28 and TRBJ2-7; tentative D call: TRBD2 (6 bases). This CDR3 has 15 residues. Between the trimmed V and J ends, which lost 1 base and 1 base, there was a span of 11 bases. Germline-derived CDR1 and CDR2 are MDHEN and SYDVKM. The CDR3 here is CASSLSGVVSYEQYF. The CDR3 DNA sequence: TGTGCCAGCAGTTTATCGGGAGTTGTATCCTACGAGCAGTACTTC. Combining the CDR3 with reference TRBV28 and TRBJ2-7 gives the whole variable domain DVKVTQSSRYLVKRTGEKVFLECVQDMDHENMFWYRQDPGLGLRLIYFSYDVKMKEKGDIPEGYSVSREKKERFSLILESASTNQTSMYLCASSLSGVVSYEQYFGPGTRLTVT.

This chain links TRBV3-1 with TRBJ1-6; no firm D call. Germline values: CDR1 LGHDT, CDR2 YNNKEL (reference sequence). The CDR3 loop spans 16 amino acids. Trimming pared 4 bases from V and 7 bases from J, leaving 17 bases between. In nucleotides, the CDR3 is TGTGCCAGCAGCCTATCTCATGGCCTGAGGAATTCACCCCTCCACTTT. Translated, it gives CASSLSHGLRNSPLHF.

The rearrangement joins TRBV5-4 to TRBJ2-1; 9 bases fit TRBD1. This CDR3 is built from 16 residues. In germline, CDR1 is SGHNT, CDR2 YYREEE (reference sequence). Germline trimming cut 0 bases from V and 6 bases from J; bases unmatched to any gene: 7. CDR3 protein: CASSLDLGQGGNEQFF. DNA for the CDR3: TGTGCCAGCAGCTTGGATTTGGGACAGGGTGGCAATGAGCAGTTCTTC. The whole variable domain, remainder taken from reference TRBV5-4 and TRBJ2-1, is ETGVTQSPTHLIKTRGQQVTLRCSSQSGHNTVSWYQQALGQGPQFIFQYYREEENGRGNFPPRFSGLQFPNYSSELNVNALELDDSALYLCASSLDLGQGGNEQFFGPGTRLTVL.

Many counts were recorded for this clonotype. This chain connects TRBV3-1 to TRBJ1-6; D possibly corresponds to TRBD1 (6 bases). In germline, CDR1 is LGHDT, CDR2 YNNKEL (reference sequence). The length of the CDR3 is 13 residues. V was clipped by 4 bases and J by 10 bases, with 11 bases between them. The CDR3 sequence: CASSLRGGSPLHF. As DNA, the CDR3 is TGTGCCAGCAGCCTCCGGGGGGGCTCACCCCTCCACTTT.

V usage is TRBV20-1 and J usage is TRBJ2-1; the match to TRBD2 covers 8 bases. The germline gives CDR1 DFQATT, CDR2 SNEGSKA (reference sequence). The J segment lost 10 bases and the V segment lost 0 bases, leaving 11 bases of the junction unmatched. CDR3 length: 15 residues. The CDR3 DNA sequence: TGCAGTGCTAGAGATCTTCGGGAGGGCCGAGGAGAGCAGTTCTTC. This codes for CSARDLREGRGEQFF.

This clonotype was observed at least ten times. The CDR3 loop reads CASRTSGRARDTQYF. CDR3 DNA sequence: TGTGCCAGCAGGACTAGCGGGAGGGCGAGAGATACGCAGTATTTT. The chain employs TRBV6-5 and TRBJ2-3; TRBD2 agrees at 14 bases. The CDR3 contains 15 residues. V lost 6 bases, J lost 5 bases, and 4 bases stayed unmatched. Germline values: CDR1 MNHEY, CDR2 SVGAGI.

This clonotype has a count of ten or more. The V and J genes are TRBV7-2 and TRBJ2-5; 8 nucleotides line up with TRBD1. CDR3 length: 15 amino acids. The V and J ends lost 1 base and 2 bases, in that order; junction bases with no gene match: 3. Germline V CDR1 and CDR2: SGHTA, FQGNSA. CDR3 residues: CASSLVGTGQETQYF. CDR3 DNA: TGTGCCAGCAGCTTAGTAGGGACAGGACAAGAGACCCAGTACTTC. The full variable domain, completed using reference TRBV7-2 and TRBJ2-5, is GAGVSQSPSNKVTEKGKDVELRCDPISGHTALYWYRQSLGQGLEFLIYFQGNSAPDKSGLPSDRFSAERTGGSVSTLTIQRTQQEDSAVYLCASSLVGTGQETQYFGPGTRLLVL.

There are many counts of this clonotype. The J gene is TRBJ2-7, the V gene TRBV7-2, with D unresolved. V was trimmed by 1 base and J by 7 bases, leaving 8 bases between them. CDR1 and CDR2 (germline): SGHTA, FQGNSA. The CDR3 has 12 amino acids. DNA of the CDR3: TGTGCCAGCAGCTTAGGAAGGCGGGAGCAGTACTTC. Translating it yields CASSLGRREQYF. The full variable domain, rest sourced from reference TRBV7-2 and TRBJ2-7, is GAGVSQSPSNKVTEKGKDVELRCDPISGHTALYWYRQSLGQGLEFLIYFQGNSAPDKSGLPSDRFSAERTGGSVSTLTIQRTQQEDSAVYLCASSLGRREQYFGPGTRLTVT.

The gene calls are TRBV5-6 and TRBJ2-1, with D possibly matching TRBD2 (5 bases). Trimming cost V 7 bases and J 0 bases, with 14 bases left between them. Germline-derived CDR1 and CDR2 are SGHDT and YYEEEE. This CDR3 contains 15 residues. The CDR3 DNA follows: TGTGCCAGCGGCAGCCGGCGGGTCTCCTACAATGAGCAGTTCTTC. It encodes CASGSRRVSYNEQFF.

V and J are TRBV7-2 and TRBJ2-3; D not certain. The CDR3 has 16 residues. CDR1 is SGHTA, CDR2 FQGNSA, per germline. The ends were cut back, 6 bases at V and 4 bases at J, with 20 bases in the middle. CDR3 sequence reads: CASRLARDPRADTQYF. Here the CDR3 DNA reads TGTGCCAGCAGGCTGGCACGCGACCCCCGGGCAGATACGCAGTATTTT.

This clonotype was counted many times. The chain combines TRBV7-2 with TRBJ2-3; D may be TRBD1 or TRBD2 (5 bases each). CDR1 SGHTA and CDR2 FQGNSA come from the germline V gene. The CDR3 has 13 amino acids. V lost 6 bases and J lost 5, with 12 bases in between. CDR3 sequence: CASSPGTEDTQYF. CDR3 nucleotides: TGTGCCAGCAGTCCCGGGACCGAAGATACGCAGTATTTT.

This clonotype was counted at least ten times. The chain is built from TRBV12-3 or TRBV12-4 and TRBJ2-7; D is unresolved. The V end lost 3 bases, the J end lost 5 bases, and 5 bases lay between the germline ends. There are 11 residues in the CDR3. The CDR3: CASSFGHEQYF. The CDR3 DNA follows: TGTGCCAGCAGTTTTGGACACGAGCAGTACTTC.

This clonotype has a count of ten or more. J is TRBJ2-3 and V is TRBV20-1; the D is unclear. This CDR3 has 14 residues. Trimming removed 6 bases from V and 0 bases from J, with 13 bases in between. In germline, CDR1 is DFQATT, CDR2 SNEGSKA (reference sequence). CDR3 residues: CSALVGTSTDTQYF. As DNA, the CDR3 is TGCAGTGCCCTCGTGGGAACTAGCACAGATACGCAGTATTTT.

This clonotype was observed at least ten times. The chain is built from TRBV7-6 and TRBJ1-3, with D tentatively TRBD1 (5 bases). Trimming removed 4 bases at V and 4 bases at J, with 14 bases between. The CDR3 runs to 15 residues. Germline V gene data show CDR1 as SGHVS and CDR2 as FNYEAQ. CDR3 in amino acids: CASSWDWSFGNTIYF. The CDR3 bases are TGTGCCAGCAGCTGGGACTGGAGCTTCGGAAACACCATATATTTT. Full variable domain (rest looked up from reference TRBV7-6 and TRBJ1-3): GAGVSQSPRYKVTKRGQDVALRCDPISGHVSLYWYRQALGQGPEFLTYFNYEAQQDKSGLPNDRFSAERPEGSISTLTIQRTEQRDSAMYRCASSWDWSFGNTIYFGEGSWLTVV.

There are many counts of this clonotype. The genes are TRBV28 and TRBJ2-7, with 10 positions matching TRBD1. The CDR3 is made up of 13 amino acids. The germline CDR1 and CDR2 sequences are MDHEN and SYDVKM. The trim removed 8 bases at V and 5 bases at J, leaving 6 bases unmatched. The CDR3 sequence: CASSTGGFNEQYF. The CDR3 nucleotides are TGTGCCAGCTCGACAGGGGGCTTTAACGAGCAGTACTTC.

This clonotype was counted many times. The J gene is TRBJ2-1, the V gene TRBV12-3 or TRBV12-4, with a possible D match to TRBD2 (6 bases). The V end was cut by 5 bases, the J end by 0 bases, with 14 bases between. The CDR3 totals 16 residues. The CDR3 DNA is TGTGCCAGCAGTCTACGACTAGGGGCCTCCTACAATGAGCAGTTCTTC. Translating it yields CASSLRLGASYNEQFF.

The table lists this clonotype with many counts. CDR3 DNA sequence: TGTGCCAGCAGCCCCGGAAACGGGAACTACAATGAGCAGTTCTTC. It codes for CASSPGNGNYNEQFF. The V and J genes are TRBV7-6 and TRBJ2-1; a weak D match, TRBD2 (5 bases). The germline V gene encodes CDR1 SGHVS and CDR2 FNYEAQ. This CDR3 is built from 15 residues. Trimming took 5 bases from V and 3 from J, leaving 14 bases between them. Full variable domain (missing parts from reference TRBV7-6 and TRBJ2-1): GAGVSQSPRYKVTKRGQDVALRCDPISGHVSLYWYRQALGQGPEFLTYFNYEAQQDKSGLPNDRFSAERPEGSISTLTIQRTEQRDSAMYRCASSPGNGNYNEQFFGPGTRLTVL.

This clonotype was detected ten times or more. The chain carries TRBV5-1 and TRBJ1-2; perhaps TRBD1 as D (6 bases). The CDR3 loop spans 11 amino acids. Germline loops: CDR1 SGHRS, CDR2 YFSETQ. The V end was cut by 4 bases, the J end by 6 bases, with 7 bases between. Here the CDR3 DNA reads TGCGCCAGCAGCAACAGGGATGGCTACACCTTC. Amino acid sequence: CASSNRDGYTF. Using reference TRBV5-1 and TRBJ1-2 for the parts outside the CDR3, the full variable domain is KAGVTQTPRYLIKTRGQQVTLSCSPISGHRSVSWYQQTPGQGLQFLFEYFSETQRNKGNFPGRFSGRQFSNSRSEMNVSTLELGDSALYLCASSNRDGYTFGSGTRLTVV.

This clonotype counts as medium-sized (0.01 to 0.1%). This sequence joins TRBV7-6 and TRBJ2-7; D not resolved. Germline V gene sequence: CDR1 SGHVS, CDR2 FNYEAQ. Trimming removed 2 bases at V and 7 bases at J, with 12 bases between. CDR3 size: 13 residues. The CDR3 reads CASSLSYLGEQYF. The DNA of the CDR3 is TGTGCCAGCAGCTTAAGCTATCTCGGAGAGCAGTACTTC.

This clonotype was seen many times. The chain is built from TRBV7-3 and TRBJ2-1; D is undetermined. Germline V CDR1 and CDR2: SGHTA, FQGTGA. The CDR3 covers 13 residues. V was trimmed by 4 bases and J by 4 bases, leaving 8 bases between them. In DNA, the CDR3 is TGTGCCAGCAGCTCACCCGGATACAATGAGCAGTTCTTC. Its protein product is CASSSPGYNEQFF.

This clonotype was seen a few times. The chain carries TRBV11-2 and TRBJ2-7, with D maybe TRBD2 (6 bases). Germline assignment: CDR1 SGHAT and CDR2 FQNNGV. CDR3 length equals 14 residues. Trimming took off 1 base at V and 6 bases at J, with 13 bases between the two ends. CDR3: CASSLGLARGEQYF. The DNA of the CDR3 is TGTGCCAGCAGCTTAGGGCTAGCGAGAGGCGAGCAGTACTTC.

This clonotype was seen many times. The rearrangement joins TRBV5-1 to TRBJ2-2, with 7 bases fitting TRBD1. Germline values: CDR1 SGHRS, CDR2 YFSETQ. V shed 4 bases, J shed 0 bases, and the junction held 6 bases outside the gene matches. This CDR3 contains 16 residues. The CDR3 coding sequence is TGCGCCAGCAGCCTTCAGACAGGGTCGAACACCGGGGAGCTGTTTTTT. It encodes CASSLQTGSNTGELFF.

This clonotype was detected many times. The rearrangement joins TRBV7-2 to TRBJ2-1; D possibly corresponds to TRBD2 (8 bases). The germline CDR1 and CDR2 sequences are SGHTA and FQGNSA. The CDR3 has 16 residues. V lost 5 bases to trimming and J lost 8 bases, with 22 bases between them. The CDR3 here is CASSRNRGLEVYEQFF. In DNA, the CDR3 is TGTGCCAGCAGCCGAAACAGGGGACTAGAAGTCTATGAGCAGTTCTTC. Together with reference TRBV7-2 and TRBJ2-1, the CDR3 gives the full variable domain: GAGVSQSPSNKVTEKGKDVELRCDPISGHTALYWYRQSLGQGLEFLIYFQGNSAPDKSGLPSDRFSAERTGGSVSTLTIQRTQQEDSAVYLCASSRNRGLEVYEQFFGPGTRLTVL.